The sequence of this TCR beta chain was determined in a study of Graves' ophthalmopathy and Graves' hyperthyroidism (dated by TCRdb to 2016 to 2019). As for the study more broadly: Peripheral blood samples were taken at the time of initial diagnosis, before any treatment was given. The study used TCR beta repertoire signatures to distinguish Graves' ophthalmopathy from Graves' hyperthyroidism and to predict progression to ophthalmopathy. In total, under 150 blood samples were TCR-sequenced: approximately 42 ophthalmopathy, 80 or so hyperthyroidism and approximately 17 hyperthyroidism-to-ophthalmopathy patients. To explore V-J signatures that separate ophthalmopathy from hyperthyroidism, a discovery set of about a hundred patients was enrolled, consisting of about 45 with ophthalmopathy and roughly 59 with stable hyperthyroidism. An independent validation cohort comprised some 19 hyperthyroidism patients and about 16 patients who later progressed from hyperthyroidism to ophthalmopathy. In about 6 hyperthyroidism patients, T-cell repertoires of thyroid tissue and blood were compared. Following sampling, methimazole starting at 30 mg daily was administered to hyperthyroidism patients, and high-dose intravenous methylprednisolone was administered to ophthalmopathy patients. What the study reported, not specific to this receptor: Sample size was not predetermined statistically, and investigators were not blinded to group allocation. In cross-validation, the 13-signature model distinguished ophthalmopathy from stable hyperthyroidism with approximately 88% sensitivity and roughly 81% specificity, and in the test set the corresponding values were approximately 80% and 68%. Among expanded thyroid clonotypes with frequency above 0.001, most also showed up in blood, which suggests that blood repertoires may reflect the thyroid immune response. In validation, the model predicted ophthalmopathy progression with about 71% sensitivity and roughly 72% specificity; fewer than 15 predicted patients were CT-confirmed with GO in a median of about 7.1 months.

For repertoire sequencing, TCR beta CDR3 regions were amplified from RNA transcripts. The first round was an RT-PCR using HTBI primers with the Qiagen OneStep RT-PCR kit, and this first round was followed by a second-round multiplex PCR, then size selection and purification. Sequencing of the libraries was carried out on an Illumina HiSeq2000 in paired-end mode with 100 bp reads. Per the authors' processing: SOAPnuke was used for read processing, and reads with adapters, uncalled bases, a mean Phred below 15, or no exact constant-primer or identifier match were discarded. High-quality paired reads were merged with COPE v1.2.5. Unique nucleotide sequences were defined as clonotypes and aligned to IMGT TRB V, D and J references using MiTCR v1.1. The analysis was limited to V-J combinations with a frequency above 0.0001, which together covered 99.2% of repertoires. For each V-J combination, a TCR clonal expansion and chaos score was defined as F50 clonal expansion divided by the chaos observed in the TCRdist matrix. Welch's t-statistics and random forest were used to reduce features to 13 V-J combinations, which were fed into a naive Bayes classifier. The Morisita-Horn index was used to measure how similar the thyroid and blood repertoires were. TCRdb's own reprocessing of the public reads used fastp at Q25 and MiXCR and kept productive beta chains. Records with the same CDR3 protein are collapsed into one entry carrying the most frequent genes and DNA. It is TCRdb's table, rather than the study itself, that gives the V and J calls and clone size. Here the sample has about 390,000 distinct CDR3 sequences; about a sixth occur a single time. The ten largest clones add up to roughly 2.4% of the sample.

This clonotype was seen ten or more times. The clone's antigen remains unknown. Within one base of it there is no much larger clone, and no base qualities were kept. V is pruned by 6 bases and J by 8 bases, leaving 8 bases of the junction without a gene match. Measured from the cysteine to the phenylalanine, the CDR3 is 12 residues long. The retained sequence is limited to the CDR3, 36 bases, with the frame set at the first base. Looking up the germline V gene yields CDR1 SQVTM and CDR2 ANQGSEA. A patient counted as having stable hyperthyroidism if there was no progression to ophthalmopathy within 18 months of follow-up. The hyperthyroidism patients were 18 to 65 years old and newly diagnosed, with a disease duration of less than 2 months. Patients were excluded if they had other autoimmune diseases, uncontrolled infections, pregnancy or lactation. Clinical symptoms, serum thyroxine, TRAb, thyroid ultrasound and orbital computed tomography formed the basis of the diagnosis. PBMCs were isolated from about 9 ml of fresh peripheral blood by Ficoll-Paque density gradient centrifugation. Total RNA was extracted using Trizol reagent, and RNA quality was checked on an Agilent 2100 Bioanalyzer.

The origin of this receptor is an adult woman with stable Graves' hyperthyroidism. The rearranged segments are TRBV29-1 and TRBJ1-2; TRBD1 lines up with 8 middle nucleotides. Sequencing was done on a sample of peripheral blood. The nucleotides are TGCAGCGTGTGGACAGGGTGGTTCGGCTACACCTTC. This translates into CSVWTGWFGYTF.